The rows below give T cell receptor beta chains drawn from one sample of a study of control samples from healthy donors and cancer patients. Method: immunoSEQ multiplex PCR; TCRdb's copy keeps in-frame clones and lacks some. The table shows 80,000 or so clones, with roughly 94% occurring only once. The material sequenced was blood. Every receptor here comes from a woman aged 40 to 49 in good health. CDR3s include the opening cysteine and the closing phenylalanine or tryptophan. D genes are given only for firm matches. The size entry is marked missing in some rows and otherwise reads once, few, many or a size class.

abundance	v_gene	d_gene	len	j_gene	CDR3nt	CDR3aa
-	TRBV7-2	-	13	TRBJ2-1	TGTGCCAGCAGCTTAGAACCCTTATGGGAGCAGTTCTTC	CASSLEPLWEQFF
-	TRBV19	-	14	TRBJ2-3	TGTGCCAGTAGTTACGGGACTTACACAGATACGCAGTATTTT	CASSYGTYTDTQYF
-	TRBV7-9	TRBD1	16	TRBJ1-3	TGTGCCAGCAGCTTAAAGGGACAGGGGTGGGGAAACACCATATATTTT	CASSLKGQGWGNTIYF
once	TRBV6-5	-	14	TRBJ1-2	TGTGCCAGCACCCCGCGGCCGGACGGATATGGCTACACCTTC	CASTPRPDGYGYTF
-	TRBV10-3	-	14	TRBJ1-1	TGTGCCATCAGTCCGACAGGAGTGAACACTGAAGCTTTCTTT	CAISPTGVNTEAFF
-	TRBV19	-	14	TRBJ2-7	TGTGCCAGTAGTAGGGCTCAGGGGCCTTACGAGCAGTACTTC	CASSRAQGPYEQYF
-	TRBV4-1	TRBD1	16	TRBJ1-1	TGCGCCAGCGGCCAAGGGGACAGGGTGATGAACACTGAAGCTTTCTTT	CASGQGDRVMNTEAFF
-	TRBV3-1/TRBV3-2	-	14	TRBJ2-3	TGTGCCAGCAGCCAAGCTCCGGGAACAGATACGCAGTATTTT	CASSQAPGTDTQYF
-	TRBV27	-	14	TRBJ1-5	TGTGCCAGCAGTTTAGGTCGTCGGGGGGAGCCCCAGCATTTT	CASSLGRRGEPQHF
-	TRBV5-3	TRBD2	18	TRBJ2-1	TGTGCCACCCACTCCCCCCAGCTCCTAGCGGGGGGTCTCAATGAGCAGTTCTTC	CATHSPQLLAGGLNEQFF
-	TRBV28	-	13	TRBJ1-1	TGTGCCAGCAGGACAGCCGTGAACACTGAAGCTTTCTTT	CASRTAVNTEAFF
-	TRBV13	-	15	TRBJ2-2	TGTGCCAGCAGCTCAGACTCAATAGGCACCGGGGAGCTGTTTTTT	CASSSDSIGTGELFF
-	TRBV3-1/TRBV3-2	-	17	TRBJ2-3	TGTGCCAGCAGCCCAATTTGGACTGACCCGAGGGAAAATACGCAGTATTTT	CASSPIWTDPRENTQYF
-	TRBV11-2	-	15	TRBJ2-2	TGTGCCAGCAGCTTTTATAGCGGGAACACCGGGGAGCTGTTTTTT	CASSFYSGNTGELFF
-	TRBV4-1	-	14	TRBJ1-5	TGCGCCAGCAGTCTCCAGGGAGACAATCAGCCCCAGCATTTT	CASSLQGDNQPQHF
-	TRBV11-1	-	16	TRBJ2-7	TGTGCCAGCAGCTTAATCCCGCGGCAGGGGTACTACGAGCAGTACTTC	CASSLIPRQGYYEQYF
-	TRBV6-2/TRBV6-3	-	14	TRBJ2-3	TGTGCCAGCAGTGAGGAGGACTCCGGGGATACGCAGTATTTT	CASSEEDSGDTQYF
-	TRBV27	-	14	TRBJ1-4	TGTGCCAGCAGTTCCATGATGGGACTTGAAAAACTGTTTTTT	CASSSMMGLEKLFF
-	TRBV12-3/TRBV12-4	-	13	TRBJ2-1	TGTGCCAGCAGTCCCTACCCCTACAATGAGCAGTTCTTC	CASSPYPYNEQFF
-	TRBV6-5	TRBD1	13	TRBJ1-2	TGTGCCAGCAGCCGGACAGGGGACTATGGCTACACCTTC	CASSRTGDYGYTF
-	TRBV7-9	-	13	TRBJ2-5	TGTGCCAGCCACGCGGGCAGGCAAGAGACCCAGTACTTC	CASHAGRQETQYF
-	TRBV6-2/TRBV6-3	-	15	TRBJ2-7	TGTGCCAGCAGCCACACCGGGGTAGGGGACTACGAGCAGTACTTC	CASSHTGVGDYEQYF
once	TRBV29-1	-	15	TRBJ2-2	TGCAGCGGGAGCAGCCCGGACTCCCCAGCCGGGGAGCTGTTTTTT	CSGSSPDSPAGELFF
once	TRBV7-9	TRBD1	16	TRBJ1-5	TGTGCCAGCAGCTTACCGGGACAGCTAAGCAATCAGCCCCAGCATTTT	CASSLPGQLSNQPQHF
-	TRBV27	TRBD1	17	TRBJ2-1	TGTGCCAGCAGTCACCTGGTGGGACAGGGGAATAGTAATGAGCAGTTCTTC	CASSHLVGQGNSNEQFF